This note documents a single T cell receptor beta chain sequence. Antigen: not known. This sample is part of a study of cytomegalovirus exposure and HLA in healthy donors. Study results and limitations: A few chains linked to CMV were shown in vitro to be specific for CMV antigens.

The CDR3 runs 13 residues. Germline CDR1 MNHEY, CDR2 SMNVEV (reference sequence). V lost 3 bases, J lost 4 bases, and 8 bases lay in between. TCRdb keeps only in-frame clones here, not all; method: immunoSEQ multiplex PCR. The sample carries around 100,000 clones, 85% recorded once. This clonotype originated in a man between 18 and 35 years old in good health and CMV-seropositive. V is TRBV27 and J is TRBJ2-3; a possible D gene is TRBD1 (5 bases). The source material was PBMCs. This chain's CDR3 is CASSFTGSDTQYF. The CDR3 DNA is TGTGCCAGCAGTTTCACAGGCTCAGATACGCAGTATTTT.